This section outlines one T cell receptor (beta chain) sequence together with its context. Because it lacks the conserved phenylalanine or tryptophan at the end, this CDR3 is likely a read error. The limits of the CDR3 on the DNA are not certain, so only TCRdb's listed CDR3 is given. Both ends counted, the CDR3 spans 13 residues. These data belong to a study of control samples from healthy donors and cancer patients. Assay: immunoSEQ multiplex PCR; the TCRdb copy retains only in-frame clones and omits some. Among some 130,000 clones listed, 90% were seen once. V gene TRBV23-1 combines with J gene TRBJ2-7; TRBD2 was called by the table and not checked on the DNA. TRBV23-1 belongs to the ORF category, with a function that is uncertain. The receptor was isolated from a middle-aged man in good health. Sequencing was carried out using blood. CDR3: CASRREGLLRAVL.